Shown below are 27 T cell receptor beta chains from a single sample sequenced in a study of a mutant IDH1 vaccine in newly diagnosed glioma. The time point denotes: week 23, last vaccination. The investigators gave 300 ug of mutant IDH1 20-mer peptide in each vaccine dose, together with topical imiquimod. TCRdb's table, derived via immunoSEQ multiplex PCR, lists solely in-frame clones and lacks some. The data hold approximately 79,000 clones, with roughly 85% observed a single time. Which antigens these TCRs recognize remains unknown. Sequenced here: PBMCs, sampled from a glioma patient whose treatment included an IDH1 peptide vaccine. Source of these receptors: a woman in her 50s with glioma.

The chain carries TRBV9 and TRBJ2-1, with 16 bases fitting TRBD2. CDR1 is SGDLS and CDR2 is YYNGEE in the germline V gene. This CDR3 region has 17 residues. Trimming at V came to 6 bases and at J to 8 bases, leaving 11 bases not matched to a gene. The CDR3 spells CASTTTPGTSGRDEQFF. CDR3 nucleotides: TGTGCCAGCACGACAACGCCCGGGACTAGCGGGAGGGATGAGCAGTTCTTC. The complete variable domain, with remaining parts taken from reference TRBV9 and TRBJ2-1, reads DSGVTQTPKHLITATGQRVTLRCSPRSGDLSVYWYQQSLDQGLQFLIQYYNGEERAKGNILERFSAQQFPDLHSELNLSSLELGDSALYFCASTTTPGTSGRDEQFFGPGTRLTVL.

The chain couples TRBV28 to TRBJ2-7, with a tentative D call TRBD2 (6 bases). CDR1 MDHEN and CDR2 SYDVKM come from the germline V gene. The V end was cut by 4 bases, the J end by 0 bases, with 13 bases between. The CDR3 has 15 residues. CDR3 in amino acids: CASSSLATGSYEQYF. Written as DNA, the CDR3 is TGTGCCAGCAGTTCACTAGCTACAGGCTCCTACGAGCAGTACTTC.

V usage is TRBV13 and J usage is TRBJ1-1; 8 nucleotides agree with TRBD1. Germline CDR1 PRHDT, CDR2 FYEKMQ (reference sequence). V was clipped by 5 bases and J by 6 bases; unmatched bases: 8. The CDR3 totals 14 residues. The CDR3 DNA sequence: TGTGCCAGCAGCAGGACAGGGTCCGGCTCTGAAGCTTTCTTT. This sequence encodes CASSRTGSGSEAFF.

This clone was detected only once. This chain links TRBV10-1 with TRBJ2-7; tentatively, D is TRBD1 or TRBD2 (7 bases each). Germline loops: CDR1 WNHNN, CDR2 SYGVQD (reference sequence). The V end was cut by 4 bases, the J end by 1 base, with 11 bases between. The CDR3 length is 14 residues. The CDR3 reads CASSGQGGSYEQYF. The DNA for the CDR3 is TGCGCCAGCAGTGGACAGGGAGGGTCCTACGAGCAGTACTTC.

This sequence joins TRBV6-1 and TRBJ2-7; D possibly uses TRBD1 or TRBD2 (5 bases each). Germline values: CDR1 MNHNS, CDR2 SASEGT. The CDR3 is 14 amino acids. Between the trimmed V and J ends, which lost 7 bases and 7 bases, there was a span of 20 bases. In DNA form, the CDR3 reads TGTGCCAGCATCGTCCCGGGACCCCCTTCGGAGCAGTACTTC. It translates to CASIVPGPPSEQYF.

This chain uses TRBV27 with TRBJ1-6; 7 nucleotides agree with TRBD1. Germline trimming cut 0 bases from V and 9 bases from J; bases unmatched to any gene: 11. The CDR3 runs to 17 residues. CDR1 and CDR2 from the germline V gene are MNHEY and SMNVEV (reference sequence). The CDR3 protein is CASSLSGDGQAVSPLHF. In nucleotides, the CDR3 is TGTGCCAGCAGTTTATCGGGCGACGGACAGGCGGTTTCACCCCTCCACTTT.

The CDR3 spells CASSQEHLYNEQFF. The DNA for the CDR3 is TGCGCCAGCAGCCAAGAACACCTCTACAATGAGCAGTTCTTC. This chain joins TRBV4-1 and TRBJ2-1; D ambiguous. The CDR3 is made up of 14 amino acids. Per germline, CDR1 MGHRA and CDR2 YSYEKL. Trimming pared 0 bases from V and 3 bases from J, leaving 6 bases between.

The rearrangement uses TRBV29-1 and TRBJ1-2; no clear D gene. Looked up from germline, CDR1 is SQVTM and CDR2 is ANQGSEA. Trimming stripped 4 bases from V and 3 bases from J, with 6 bases between. The CDR3 has 11 amino acids. In DNA, the CDR3 is TGCAGCGTTGGGGCAGACTATGGCTACACCTTC. Its translation is CSVGADYGYTF. Supplemented by reference TRBV29-1 and TRBJ1-2, the full variable domain reads SAVISQKPSRDICQRGTSLTIQCQVDSQVTMMFWYRQQPGQSLTLIATANQGSEATYESGFVIDKFPISRPNLTFSTLTVSNMSPEDSSIYLCSVGADYGYTFGSGTRLTVV.

This chain connects TRBV28 to TRBJ1-4; unclear D gene. Germline lookup yields CDR1 MDHEN and CDR2 SYDVKM. Trimming pared 3 bases from V and 0 bases from J, leaving 23 bases between. This CDR3 has 20 amino acids. As DNA, the CDR3 is TGTGCCAGCAGTTTTCCTCACGCGGGCAGAAGGGCCGCAACTAATGAAAAACTGTTTTTT. Translating gives CASSFPHAGRRAATNEKLFF.

This clone was recorded only once. This chain connects TRBV6-1 to TRBJ2-1; 10 positions agree with TRBD2. The CDR3 length is 15 residues. With V trimmed by 6 bases and J by 3 bases, 5 bases remained unmatched. CDR1 and CDR2 from the germline V gene are MNHNS and SASEGT. This CDR3 is CASRTGTSDYNEQFF. In DNA form, the CDR3 reads TGTGCCAGCAGAACCGGGACTAGCGACTACAATGAGCAGTTCTTC.

The rearrangement uses TRBV5-1 and TRBJ2-1; D is unclear. The CDR3 is 14 residues long. V was trimmed by 0 bases and J by 8 bases, leaving 12 bases between them. Germline-derived CDR1 and CDR2 are SGHRS and YFSETQ. CDR3 DNA sequence: TGCGCCAGCAGCTTGGCGTCATACCGAGATGAGCAGTTCTTC. This translates into CASSLASYRDEQFF. The variable domain in full, completed from reference TRBV5-1 and TRBJ2-1, reads KAGVTQTPRYLIKTRGQQVTLSCSPISGHRSVSWYQQTPGQGLQFLFEYFSETQRNKGNFPGRFSGRQFSNSRSEMNVSTLELGDSALYLCASSLASYRDEQFFGPGTRLTVL.

J is TRBJ2-3 and V is TRBV27; D uncertain. V shed 0 bases and J shed 5 bases, with 9 bases lying between them. This CDR3 is 14 amino acids long. In germline, CDR1 is MNHEY, CDR2 SMNVEV (reference sequence). As DNA, the CDR3 is TGTGCCAGCAGTTTATCGCTAACAGAAGATACGCAGTATTTT. As protein: CASSLSLTEDTQYF.

The table lists this clone with a few counts. The gene calls are TRBV10-3 and TRBJ1-2; a weak D match, TRBD1 (6 bases). Germline CDR1 ENHRY, CDR2 SYGVKD. The CDR3 totals 13 residues. V gave up 0 bases and J gave up 8 bases, with 10 bases separating them. The CDR3 nucleotides read TGTGCCATCAGTGAGTCGGGGGCGCGGGGCTACACCTTC. Translation gives CAISESGARGYTF.

This clone was counted once. CDR3 sequence reads: CASSLWVGGGNQPQHF. The CDR3 coding sequence is TGTGCCAGCAGTTTATGGGTAGGGGGCGGGAATCAGCCCCAGCATTTT. J is TRBJ1-5 and V is TRBV28; 7 bases map to TRBD1. Losses at the gene ends were 0 bases for V and 4 bases for J; bases not matched to a gene: 6. Germline CDR1 reads MDHEN; CDR2 reads SYDVKM. This CDR3 comprises 16 residues.

The chain employs TRBV4-1 and TRBJ1-3, with D unclear. V was trimmed by 0 bases and J by 5 bases, leaving 5 bases between them. This CDR3 region has 13 residues. CDR1 and CDR2 from the germline V gene are MGHRA and YSYEKL. The CDR3: CASSQEKRNTIYF. The DNA for the CDR3 is TGCGCCAGCAGCCAAGAGAAGAGAAACACCATATATTTT.

The genes are TRBV29-1 and TRBJ1-1; D is possibly TRBD1 (5 bases). V was pared by 8 bases and J by 3 bases, with 13 bases between. This CDR3 contains 12 residues. From germline, CDR1 is SQVTM and CDR2 ANQGSEA. This chain's CDR3 is CSTREADTEAFF. The CDR3 DNA is TGCAGCACCAGGGAGGCCGACACTGAAGCTTTCTTT.

The chain combines TRBV29-1 with TRBJ1-3; 7 nucleotides match TRBD1. The V gene end was trimmed by 6 bases and the J gene end by 0 bases; junction bases not matched to a gene: 8. The CDR3 length is 15 residues. The germline CDR1 and CDR2 sequences are SQVTM and ANQGSEA. This chain's CDR3 is CSVFGTASSGNTIYF. CDR3 bases: TGCAGCGTCTTCGGGACAGCCTCCTCTGGAAACACCATATATTTT.

This clone was recorded only once. The rearrangement joins TRBV30 to TRBJ1-1; D unresolved. CDR1 and CDR2 from the germline V gene are GTSNPN and SVGIG (reference sequence). Trimming left V 5 bases short and J 3 bases short, with 10 bases between. The CDR3 sequence is 12 residues long. CDR3 residues: CAWAREDTEAFF. CDR3 bases: TGTGCCTGGGCTCGAGAGGACACTGAAGCTTTCTTT.

This clone was seen only once. The chain links TRBV5-4 to TRBJ2-2; D is uncertain. Germline V gives CDR1 SGHNT, CDR2 YYREEE (reference sequence). The germline V and J ends were trimmed by 6 bases and 0 bases, with 15 bases remaining between them. The CDR3 contains 16 residues. As DNA, the CDR3 is TGTGCCAGCACGTTAGTTCCAGCCACGAACACCGGGGAGCTGTTTTTT. Residues: CASTLVPATNTGELFF. Full variable domain (rest looked up from reference TRBV5-4 and TRBJ2-2): ETGVTQSPTHLIKTRGQQVTLRCSSQSGHNTVSWYQQALGQGPQFIFQYYREEENGRGNFPPRFSGLQFPNYSSELNVNALELDDSALYLCASTLVPATNTGELFFGEGSRLTVL.

The CDR3 nucleotides are TGTGCCAGCAGCGCGGGTCGGGGGCCAAAACAGAACACCGGGGAGCTGTTTTTT. Residues: CASSAGRGPKQNTGELFF. V gene TRBV7-8 combines with J gene TRBJ2-2; D is perhaps TRBD1 or TRBD2 (6 bases each). Germline V lookup: CDR1 SGHVS, CDR2 FQNEAQ. The CDR3 runs 18 residues. Trimming removed 5 bases from V and 1 base from J, with 20 bases in between.

The chain links TRBV19 to TRBJ2-1, with 13 bases that match TRBD2. CDR1 and CDR2 from the germline V gene are LNHDA and SQIVND (reference sequence). Germline trimming cut 6 bases from V and 6 bases from J; bases unmatched to any gene: 5. The CDR3 sequence is 15 residues long. CDR3 sequence: CASSPGLAGTNEQFF. In nucleotides, the CDR3 is TGTGCCAGTAGCCCGGGACTAGCGGGAACCAATGAGCAGTTCTTC. The full variable domain, with the rest looked up from reference TRBV19 and TRBJ2-1, is DGGITQSPKYLFRKEGQNVTLSCEQNLNHDAMYWYRQDPGQGLRLIYYSQIVNDFQKGDIAEGYSVSREKKESFPLTVTSAQKNPTAFYLCASSPGLAGTNEQFFGPGTRLTVL.

The chain uses TRBV4-1 and TRBJ1-2; TRBD1 is a possible D gene (6 bases). Trimming stripped 3 bases from V and 0 bases from J, with 11 bases between. The CDR3 has 15 amino acids. Germline CDR1 MGHRA, CDR2 YSYEKL. The CDR3 nucleotides read TGCGCCAGCAGCCAGTCGGGGGGCACTAACTATGGCTACACCTTC. Amino acid sequence: CASSQSGGTNYGYTF.

A single count supports this clone. This sequence joins TRBV6-6 and TRBJ2-7, with 11 bases that match TRBD2. The germline V gene has CDR1 MNHNY and CDR2 SVGAGI (reference sequence). Trimming at V came to 10 bases and at J to 4 bases, leaving 12 bases not matched to a gene. The CDR3 runs to 15 residues. CDR3 region: CATRRLAGPQYEQYF. DNA of the CDR3: TGTGCCACGCGACGACTAGCGGGACCGCAATACGAGCAGTACTTC.

This chain connects TRBV30 to TRBJ2-1; TRBD2 matches 7 bases. J was trimmed by 0 bases and V by 3 bases; bases with no gene match: 17. The germline gives CDR1 GTSNPN, CDR2 SVGIG (reference sequence). CDR3 length: 19 amino acids. CDR3 sequence reads: CAWSAGTKRSYSSYNEQFF. CDR3 bases: TGTGCCTGGAGCGCAGGGACTAAAAGGTCGTACAGCTCCTACAATGAGCAGTTCTTC.

The gene calls are TRBV5-1 and TRBJ2-5; D gene unclear. Germline CDR1 SGHRS, CDR2 YFSETQ. There are 14 residues in the CDR3. Trimming shortened V by 0 bases and J by 2 bases, and 8 bases separated the two germline ends. The CDR3 sequence is CASSLVTPQETQYF. The CDR3 DNA is TGCGCCAGCAGCTTGGTGACACCGCAAGAGACCCAGTACTTC.

The chain links TRBV19 to TRBJ2-5; D not resolved. The CDR3 consists of 13 residues. CDR1 is LNHDA, CDR2 SQIVND, per germline (reference sequence). Trimming cost V 5 bases and J 3 bases, with 10 bases left between them. DNA for the CDR3: TGTGCCAGTAGTCCAGCTACAAAAGAGACCCAGTACTTC. Encoded protein: CASSPATKETQYF.

The chain has TRBV5-1 and TRBJ1-1; D unresolved. V lost 4 bases to trimming and J lost 1 base, with 8 bases between them. The CDR3 contains 13 residues. From germline, CDR1 is SGHRS and CDR2 YFSETQ. The CDR3 nucleotides are TGCGCCAGCAGCCCTTACGGGAACACTGAAGCTTTCTTT. Translated, it gives CASSPYGNTEAFF.